Below are 32 T cell receptor beta chains sequenced from a single sample in a study of shared clonotypes between healthy human individuals (dated by TCRdb to the early 2020s). The library was obtained by the immunoSEQ multiplex PCR assay. In its TCRdb copy, this immuneACCESS table keeps in-frame sequences only and misses some clones. Where compared with another copy, unresolved V genes explain less than half of these, and the others have no known cause. Here the sample has some 2.1 million clones; approximately 94% occur a single time. The top ten clones comprise roughly 1.1% of the sample. CD8 naive samples were obtained by positive selection for CCR7 among CD45RO-negative cells, yielding a CD45RA+CCR7+ population from which TemRA cells were excluded. The sequencing input was naive CD8+ T cells sorted from blood. The cell subset or site label here, explained by the study, means: CD45RA+CCR7+. These receptors were obtained from a man in his late teens or twenties in good health.

The chain employs TRBV11-2 and TRBJ2-7; maybe TRBD1 (5 bases). CDR1 is SGHAT, CDR2 FQNNGV, per germline. The CDR3 runs 15 residues. Trimming removed 1 base from V and 3 bases from J, with 13 bases in between. The CDR3 loop reads CASSLAPDRFYEQYF. In DNA, the CDR3 is TGTGCCAGCAGCTTAGCACCAGACAGATTCTACGAGCAGTACTTC.

CDR3 protein: CASSQFHPTSGGYTF. The CDR3 region has the DNA TGCGCCAGCAGCCAATTCCATCCGACCAGCGGTGGCTACACCTTC. The chain recombines TRBV4-3 with TRBJ1-2; D is uncertain. The CDR3 is 15 amino acids. V was shortened by 2 bases and J by 7 bases, with 17 bases between the two germline ends. The germline V gene encodes CDR1 LGHNA and CDR2 YSLEER.

Points on this clone: The sample holds other DNA sequences that translate to the same CDR3. This chain links TRBV20-1 with TRBJ1-2; TRBD1 agrees at 7 bases. V shed 5 bases, J shed 5 bases, and the junction held 2 bases outside the gene matches. CDR3 length: 11 amino acids. Germline V gene lookup returns CDR1 DFQATT and CDR2 SNEGSKA (reference sequence). CDR3 protein: CSAWTGYGYTF. The CDR3 DNA reads as TGCAGTGCTTGGACAGGTTATGGCTACACCTTC.

Note on this clone: Other DNA sequences in this specimen translate into the identical CDR3. The chain combines TRBV5-4 with TRBJ2-2, with 9 bases aligning to TRBD2. V lost 0 bases to trimming and J lost 4 bases; unmatched junction nucleotides: 1. This CDR3 comprises 15 residues. From germline, CDR1 is SGHNT and CDR2 YYREEE (reference sequence). CDR3 sequence reads: CASSLALAGTGELFF. The CDR3 DNA is TGTGCCAGCAGCTTGGCACTAGCGGGCACCGGGGAGCTGTTTTTT.

The V and J genes are TRBV29-1 and TRBJ2-3; 7 positions match TRBD2. Germline V CDR1 and CDR2: SQVTM, ANQGSEA. The CDR3 is made up of 15 amino acids. Trimming removed 7 bases from V and 1 base from J; junction bases left unmatched: 11. Here the CDR3 DNA reads TGCAGCGCCCTGGGTGGGCTAGCGGGCACAGATACGCAGTATTTT. This translates into CSALGGLAGTDTQYF.

Written as DNA, the CDR3 is TGTGCCAGCAGCTTGAATTCCGGGGACACCGGGGAGCTGTTTTTT. This translates into CASSLNSGDTGELFF. J is TRBJ2-2 and V is TRBV5-4; weak D call: TRBD2 (5 bases). CDR1 SGHNT and CDR2 YYREEE come from the germline V gene (reference sequence). V was cut by 1 base and J by 3 bases, with 10 bases left in between. The CDR3 covers 15 residues.

On this clone: The sample has other DNA sequences that encode this CDR3 too. The CDR3 sequence: CASSLGRNEQFF. CDR3 DNA: TGTGCCAGCAGCTTGGGGCGTAATGAGCAGTTCTTC. The chain is built from TRBV5-4 and TRBJ2-1; D uncertain. V gave up 0 bases and J gave up 7 bases, with 5 bases separating them. CDR1 and CDR2 from the germline V gene are SGHNT and YYREEE (reference sequence). CDR3 length: 12 residues.

The chain couples TRBV21-1 to TRBJ2-7; TRBD1 is taken as the D call from the table, unchecked against the DNA. TRBV21-1 is listed as a pseudogene. The CDR3 length is 17 residues. The CDR3 nucleotides read TGTGCCAGCAGCATCCTGGCAGGGCCTTTGACCTCCTACGAGCAGTACTTC. This sequence encodes CASSILAGPLTSYEQYF.

The rearrangement joins TRBV11-2 to TRBJ2-7; no definite D call. Germline V gene lookup returns CDR1 SGHAT and CDR2 FQNNGV. There are 15 residues in the CDR3. V gave up 1 base and J gave up 0 bases, with 10 bases separating them. The CDR3 region has the DNA TGTGCCAGCAGCTTAGGGCCATCGAGCTCCTACGAGCAGTACTTC. It encodes CASSLGPSSSYEQYF.

This clone was counted a single time. The J gene is TRBJ1-1, the V gene TRBV13; D not certain. Trimming cost V 5 bases and J 3 bases, with 7 bases left between them. Germline V lookup: CDR1 PRHDT, CDR2 FYEKMQ (reference sequence). There are 12 residues in the CDR3. CDR3 in amino acids: CASSRGDTEAFF. The DNA of the CDR3 is TGTGCCAGCAGCCGCGGAGACACTGAAGCTTTCTTT. The variable domain in full, completed from reference TRBV13 and TRBJ1-1, reads AAGVIQSPRHLIKEKRETATLKCYPIPRHDTVYWYQQGPGQDPQFLISFYEKMQSDKGSIPDRFSAQQFSDYHSELNMSSLELGDSALYFCASSRGDTEAFFGQGTRLTVV.

The chain has TRBV5-1 and TRBJ2-3; D unclear. Deletions cut 4 bases from V and 4 bases from J, with 22 bases between. CDR1 and CDR2 (germline): SGHRS, YFSETQ. The CDR3 covers 17 residues. CDR3 in DNA: TGCGCCAGCAGCCCTAACTTGGGCCTGGTGATGTCAGATACGCAGTATTTT. Translating it yields CASSPNLGLVMSDTQYF.

This chain links TRBV13 with TRBJ2-7, with 8 positions matching TRBD1. The junction had 9 bases not matched to a gene; V was cut back by 5 bases and J by 3 bases. The CDR3 covers 15 residues. The germline CDR1 and CDR2 sequences are PRHDT and FYEKMQ (reference sequence). In DNA form, the CDR3 reads TGTGCCAGCAGCGTCGGGACAGGCGGATTCTACGAGCAGTACTTC. Residues: CASSVGTGGFYEQYF.

The gene calls are TRBV27 and TRBJ2-7; the D call may be TRBD1 or TRBD2 (5 bases each). CDR1 is MNHEY, CDR2 SMNVEV, per germline (reference sequence). The CDR3 totals 13 residues. The CDR3 loop reads CATGAPRSYEQYF. DNA of the CDR3: TGTGCTACCGGGGCCCCGAGGTCCTACGAGCAGTACTTC.

This chain links TRBV4-1 with TRBJ1-3; tentative D call: TRBD1 (5 bases). V was trimmed by 4 bases and J by 8 bases, leaving 18 bases between them. From germline, CDR1 is MGHRA and CDR2 YSYEKL. CDR3 length: 15 residues. The CDR3 bases are TGCGCCAGCAGCCTCAGGGTTGGGGGAGAGTACACCATATATTTT. It specifies CASSLRVGGEYTIYF.

This chain joins TRBV29-1 and TRBJ2-7; 9 bases match TRBD1. Germline CDR1 is SQVTM and CDR2 is ANQGSEA. Losses at the gene ends were 0 bases for V and 2 bases for J; bases not matched to a gene: 8. The CDR3 loop spans 16 amino acids. CDR3 loop: CSVEDQGTGRTYEQYF. For the CDR3, the DNA is TGCAGCGTTGAAGATCAGGGGACAGGGAGGACCTACGAGCAGTACTTC.

The chain carries TRBV7-8 and TRBJ1-2; D is ambiguous. This CDR3 comprises 14 residues. Germline V gives CDR1 SGHVS, CDR2 FQNEAQ. Trimming removed 1 base from V and 4 bases from J, with 10 bases in between. CDR3 bases: TGTGCCAGCAGCTTAGGCTGGGAATCCTATGGCTACACCTTC. It translates to CASSLGWESYGYTF.

As DNA, the CDR3 is TGCGCCAGCAGCCAAGAACCTCCCGGGACTAGCGGGGCCAATGAGCAGTTCTTC. It codes for CASSQEPPGTSGANEQFF. The rearrangement uses TRBV4-1 and TRBJ2-1; 13 bases agree with TRBD2. The CDR3 consists of 18 residues. Germline-derived CDR1 and CDR2 are MGHRA and YSYEKL. Trimming at V came to 0 bases and at J to 6 bases, leaving 8 bases not matched to a gene.

V and J are TRBV28 and TRBJ2-1; no clear D. Trimming stripped 2 bases from V and 4 bases from J, with 6 bases between. Germline V lookup: CDR1 MDHEN, CDR2 SYDVKM. The CDR3 contains 13 residues. DNA for the CDR3: TGTGCCAGCAGTTTACAGGTTTACAATGAGCAGTTCTTC. It is translated as CASSLQVYNEQFF. The complete variable domain, with remaining parts taken from reference TRBV28 and TRBJ2-1, reads DVKVTQSSRYLVKRTGEKVFLECVQDMDHENMFWYRQDPGLGLRLIYFSYDVKMKEKGDIPEGYSVSREKKERFSLILESASTNQTSMYLCASSLQVYNEQFFGPGTRLTVL.

J is TRBJ2-7 and V is TRBV27; a possible D gene is TRBD1 (6 bases). The V end was cut by 5 bases, the J end by 0 bases, with 11 bases between. CDR1 is MNHEY, CDR2 SMNVEV, per germline (reference sequence). This CDR3 has 14 residues. The CDR3 coding sequence is TGTGCCAGCAGTCTAGGGGACACCTCCTACGAGCAGTACTTC. Translation gives CASSLGDTSYEQYF.

This clone was observed once. V is TRBV6-1 and J is TRBJ2-7; 10 bases line up with TRBD2. The trim removed 8 bases at V and 4 bases at J, leaving 8 bases unmatched. This CDR3 contains 14 residues. Germline V CDR1 and CDR2: MNHNS, SASEGT. The CDR3 spells CASEPGLAFYEQYF. In DNA, the CDR3 is TGTGCCAGCGAACCGGGACTAGCGTTTTACGAGCAGTACTTC.

This sequence joins TRBV5-1 and TRBJ1-1; no clear D. The CDR3 runs 14 residues. Germline values: CDR1 SGHRS, CDR2 YFSETQ. Trimming removed 2 bases from V and 4 bases from J, with 12 bases in between. CDR3 nucleotide sequence: TGCGCCAGCAGCTTCCCCGGCGAATTCACTGAAGCTTTCTTT. Its translation is CASSFPGEFTEAFF.

This chain uses TRBV27 with TRBJ2-2; the D is unclear. The V end lost 4 bases, the J end lost 7 bases, and 10 bases lay between the germline ends. Germline CDR1 reads MNHEY; CDR2 reads SMNVEV (reference sequence). CDR3 length: 13 amino acids. The CDR3 DNA is TGTGCCAGCAGTTGGCAGGATTTCGGGGAGCTGTTTTTT. Residues: CASSWQDFGELFF.

The chain joins TRBV30 to TRBJ2-6; tentative D call: TRBD2 (6 bases). Germline assignment: CDR1 GTSNPN and CDR2 SVGIG (reference sequence). The ends were cut back, 1 base at V and 1 base at J, with 14 bases in the middle. The CDR3 is made up of 17 amino acids. The DNA of the CDR3 is TGTGCCTGGAGTGAGATAGGAGGGAGGTCTGGGGCCAACGTCCTGACTTTC. It is translated as CAWSEIGGRSGANVLTF.

The V and J genes are TRBV7-9 and TRBJ1-1; TRBD1 is a possible D gene (6 bases). V lost 6 bases and J 6 bases, leaving 11 bases between the germline ends. Per the germline V gene, CDR1 is SEHNR and CDR2 is FQNEAQ (reference sequence). There are 12 residues in the CDR3. The DNA for the CDR3 is TGTGCCAGCAGTCAGGGGTTCGCTGAAGCTTTCTTT. This encodes CASSQGFAEAFF.

The chain joins TRBV27 to TRBJ2-4, with D perhaps matching TRBD1 (6 bases). The length of the CDR3 is 15 residues. Germline V CDR1 and CDR2: MNHEY, SMNVEV (reference sequence). V was cut by 5 bases and J by 9 bases, with 20 bases left in between. CDR3 in amino acids: CASSPRWDTTFIQYF. CDR3 nucleotide sequence: TGTGCCAGCAGTCCCCGGTGGGACACTACCTTCATTCAGTACTTC.

The table lists this clone with a count of one. The chain's CDR3 is CASSQDGDPNTEAFF. In nucleotides, the CDR3 is TGTGCCAGCAGCCAAGACGGGGACCCCAACACTGAAGCTTTCTTT. This chain links TRBV4-2 with TRBJ1-1, with TRBD1 as a possible D gene (5 bases). CDR1 LGHNA and CDR2 YNFKEQ come from the germline V gene. The CDR3 consists of 15 residues. The V end lost 0 bases, the J end lost 2 bases, and 10 bases lay between the germline ends.

The J gene is TRBJ1-1, the V gene TRBV6-5; no definite D call. The CDR3 is 13 amino acids. Trimming took off 4 bases at V and 3 bases at J, with 9 bases between the two ends. Germline V lookup: CDR1 MNHEY, CDR2 SVGAGI. The CDR3 nucleotides read TGTGCCAGCAGTTGGGCTGAGGACACTGAAGCTTTCTTT. This encodes CASSWAEDTEAFF.

V is TRBV25-1 and J is TRBJ1-2; 10 bases are shared with TRBD1. Germline values: CDR1 MGHDK, CDR2 SYGVNS. V lost 2 bases, J lost 4 bases, and 4 bases stayed unmatched. This CDR3 contains 15 residues. For the CDR3, the DNA is TGTGCCAGCAGTGAAGGTGGGACAGGGGTCTATGGCTACACCTTC. Translating gives CASSEGGTGVYGYTF.

The J gene is TRBJ2-1, the V gene TRBV4-3, with D hard to call. The CDR3 runs 15 residues. The V gene lost 4 bases and the J gene lost 8 bases, with 18 bases spanning the gap. Germline V gene sequence: CDR1 LGHNA, CDR2 YSLEER. This CDR3 reads CASSPTSSLIDEQFF. DNA for the CDR3: TGCGCCAGCAGCCCGACCTCGTCACTTATCGATGAGCAGTTCTTC.

V is TRBV6-1 and J is TRBJ2-3, with 9 positions matching TRBD2. The CDR3 consists of 15 residues. The ends lost 3 bases at V and 5 bases at J; junction bases unmatched: 6. CDR1 and CDR2 (germline): MNHNS, SASEGT. CDR3 DNA sequence: TGTGCCAGCAGTGATATAGCGGGAGTGGAAGATACGCAGTATTTT. It yields the protein CASSDIAGVEDTQYF.

The rearrangement joins TRBV5-6 to TRBJ2-1, with 7 bases fitting TRBD2. V dropped 0 bases and J dropped 3; count of bases not matched to a gene: 6. Germline V gene data show CDR1 as SGHDT and CDR2 as YYEEEE. CDR3 size: 16 residues. CDR3 loop: CASSLAASGFYNEQFF. The CDR3 DNA reads as TGTGCCAGCAGCTTGGCGGCTAGCGGATTCTACAATGAGCAGTTCTTC.

The V and J genes are TRBV5-4 and TRBJ2-1; D not resolved. Trimming removed 6 bases at V and 10 bases at J, with 17 bases between. The length of the CDR3 is 13 residues. Germline V lookup: CDR1 SGHNT, CDR2 YYREEE (reference sequence). CDR3 DNA sequence: TGTGCCAGCACCAATTCTCCTTTAGACGAGCAGTTCTTC. Translation gives CASTNSPLDEQFF.